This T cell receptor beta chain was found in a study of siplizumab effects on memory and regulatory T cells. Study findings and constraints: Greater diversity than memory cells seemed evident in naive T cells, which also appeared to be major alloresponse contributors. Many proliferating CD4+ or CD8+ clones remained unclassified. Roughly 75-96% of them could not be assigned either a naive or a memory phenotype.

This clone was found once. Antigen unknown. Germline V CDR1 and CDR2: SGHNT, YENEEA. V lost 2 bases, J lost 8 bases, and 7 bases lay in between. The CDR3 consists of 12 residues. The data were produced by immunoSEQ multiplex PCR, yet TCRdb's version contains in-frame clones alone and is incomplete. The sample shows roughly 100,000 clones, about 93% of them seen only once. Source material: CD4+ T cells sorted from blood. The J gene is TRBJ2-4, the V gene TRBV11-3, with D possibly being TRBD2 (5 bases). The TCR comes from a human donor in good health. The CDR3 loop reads CASSLMRDIQYF. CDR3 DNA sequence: TGTGCCAGCAGCTTAATGAGGGACATTCAGTACTTC. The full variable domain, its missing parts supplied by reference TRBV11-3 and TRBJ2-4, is EAGVVQSPRYKIIEKKQPVAFWCNPISGHNTLYWYLQNLGQGPELLIRYENEEAVDDSQLPKDRFSAERLKGVDSTLKIQPAELGDSAVYLCASSLMRDIQYFGAGTRLSVL.